One T cell receptor (beta chain) is described in this entry. TCRdb keeps only in-frame clones here, not all; method: immunoSEQ multiplex PCR. This table has tens of thousands of clones, under 95% appearing once. These data are taken from a study of T cells in tuberculosis. The CDR3 runs 14 residues. The ends lost 3 bases at V and 4 bases at J; junction bases unmatched: 6. Per germline, CDR1 SGDLS and CDR2 YYNGEE. This sequence originates from a donor aged 10 to 29 with latent tuberculosis or without tuberculosis infection. Some clones in this sample may be carry-over from other donors' samples. V gene TRBV9 combines with J gene TRBJ2-5, with 7 bases identical to TRBD1. The material sequenced was PBMCs. The CDR3 DNA sequence: TGTGCCAGCAGCGCACAGACAGGGAGAGAGACCCAGTACTTC. Protein sequence: CASSAQTGRETQYF. Complete variable domain (other parts from reference TRBV9 and TRBJ2-5): DSGVTQTPKHLITATGQRVTLRCSPRSGDLSVYWYQQSLDQGLQFLIQYYNGEERAKGNILERFSAQQFPDLHSELNLSSLELGDSALYFCASSAQTGRETQYFGPGTRLLVL.